One and the same sample provided the 18 T cell receptor beta chains below, sequenced in a study of identical twins. TCRdb recomputed calls from the 5' RACE reads with MiXCR, one row per CDR3 protein. The sample lists hundreds of thousands of distinct CDR3 sequences, less than 25% occurring once. The sample also formed part of further work on T cells expressing NK-cell markers.

Sequenced material: PBMCs. These receptors were obtained from a woman younger than 30 in good health.

The genes are TRBV9 and TRBJ1-3, with TRBD1 as a possible D gene (5 bases). Trimming removed 2 bases from V and 2 bases from J, with 11 bases in between. The CDR3 contains 15 residues. Germline values: CDR1 SGDLS, CDR2 YYNGEE. DNA for the CDR3: TGTGCCAGCAGCGTCCAGGGTACGACTGGAAACACCATATATTTT. Translated, it gives CASSVQGTTGNTIYF.

This clonotype has only a few counts. This chain's CDR3 is CASSDSGLAGSTDTQYF. CDR3 DNA sequence: TGCGCCAGCAGCGACTCGGGACTAGCGGGGAGCACAGATACGCAGTATTTT. This chain uses TRBV5-1 with TRBJ2-3; the match to TRBD2 covers 13 bases. The length of the CDR3 is 17 residues. V shed 4 bases and J 0 bases; nucleotides not matched to a gene: 5. Germline CDR1 is SGHRS and CDR2 is YFSETQ.

This clonotype was picked up many times. This chain links TRBV2 with TRBJ2-5; 8 bases fit TRBD2. J lost 1 base, V lost 7 bases, and 2 bases had no gene match. CDR1 SNHLY and CDR2 FYNNEI come from the germline V gene. CDR3 size: 13 residues. The CDR3 region has the DNA TGTGCCAGCATTAGCGGGACCCAAGAGACCCAGTACTTC. Its translation: CASISGTQETQYF.

The chain recombines TRBV18 with TRBJ2-7, with 9 bases fitting TRBD1. V was clipped by 3 bases and J by 7 bases; unmatched bases: 13. Germline values: CDR1 KGHSH, CDR2 LQKENI. The length of the CDR3 is 16 residues. In nucleotides, the CDR3 is TGTGCCAGCTCACCCTATCGGACAGGGGAAGGATGGGAGCAGTACTTC. This translates into CASSPYRTGEGWEQYF.

Many counts were recorded for this clonotype. The genes are TRBV20-1 and TRBJ1-1; D not resolved. V was trimmed by 6 bases and J by 7 bases, leaving 3 bases between them. Germline CDR1 reads DFQATT; CDR2 reads SNEGSKA (reference sequence). This CDR3 region has 8 residues. The CDR3 bases are TGCAGTGCGGGTGAAGCTTTCTTT. Its protein product is CSAGEAFF.

This clonotype appeared a few times. The rearrangement links TRBV5-1 to TRBJ2-3, with D perhaps matching TRBD2 (6 bases). Trimming stripped 0 bases from V and 12 bases from J, with 14 bases between. Germline loops: CDR1 SGHRS, CDR2 YFSETQ. The CDR3 runs 13 residues. The CDR3 spells CASSLDWWRGQYF. The CDR3 DNA reads TGCGCCAGCAGCTTGGACTGGTGGCGGGGACAGTATTTT.

The J gene is TRBJ2-1, the V gene TRBV19; 9 bases match TRBD1. Germline loops: CDR1 LNHDA, CDR2 SQIVND (reference sequence). With 6 bases clipped from V and 7 bases from J, the junction kept 7 bases outside the gene matches. This CDR3 has 14 residues. Here the CDR3 reads CASRSGTGRNEQFF. The DNA for the CDR3 is TGTGCCAGTAGAAGTGGGACAGGGAGGAATGAGCAGTTCTTC.

This clonotype has just a few counts. The V gene is TRBV13, the J gene TRBJ2-1; the D gene is possibly TRBD1 (5 bases). Deletions cut 5 bases from V and 0 bases from J, with 17 bases between. The CDR3 has 17 residues. Germline V gives CDR1 PRHDT, CDR2 FYEKMQ (reference sequence). CDR3 DNA: TGTGCCAGCAGCATTTGGACATCGCCGAGCTCCTACAATGAGCAGTTCTTC. Translation: CASSIWTSPSSYNEQFF.

This chain joins TRBV7-6 and TRBJ2-3, with D tentatively TRBD1 or TRBD2 (6 bases each). Germline CDR1 is SGHVS and CDR2 is FNYEAQ. Between the trimmed V and J ends, which lost 4 bases and 5 bases, there was a span of 13 bases. The CDR3 totals 14 residues. CDR3 loop: CASSSEQGGDTQYF. The CDR3 DNA reads TGTGCCAGCAGCTCCGAACAGGGAGGAGATACGCAGTATTTT.

This clonotype appeared a few times. The chain recombines TRBV9 with TRBJ2-1; 9 nucleotides agree with TRBD2. V was clipped by 0 bases and J by 7 bases; unmatched bases: 8. CDR1 is SGDLS and CDR2 is YYNGEE in the germline V gene. The CDR3 is made up of 16 amino acids. This CDR3 is CASSVAAGGPANEQFF. The CDR3 DNA reads as TGTGCCAGCAGCGTAGCTGCGGGGGGGCCTGCAAATGAGCAGTTCTTC.

V is TRBV20-1 and J is TRBJ2-7, with D tentatively TRBD1 (6 bases). Per germline, CDR1 DFQATT and CDR2 SNEGSKA (reference sequence). V was shortened by 4 bases and J by 0 bases, with 13 bases between the two germline ends. The CDR3 runs to 14 residues. The CDR3 is CSATDRSPSYEQYF. For the CDR3, the DNA is TGCAGTGCTACTGACAGGAGCCCCTCCTACGAGCAGTACTTC.

The rearrangement links TRBV7-9 to TRBJ1-1; 8 bases are a match to TRBD1. The CDR3 is 13 amino acids. CDR1 is SEHNR and CDR2 is FQNEAQ in the germline V gene (reference sequence). With V trimmed by 5 bases and J by 4 bases, 3 bases remained unmatched. The CDR3 region has the DNA TGTGCCAGCAGCAATACAGGGGGCACTGAAGCTTTCTTT. Translating gives CASSNTGGTEAFF.

This clonotype came up many times. The chain is built from TRBV6-1 and TRBJ2-4; D gene ambiguous. CDR3 length equals 14 residues. From germline, CDR1 is MNHNS and CDR2 SASEGT. Trimming removed 5 bases at V and 0 bases at J, with 8 bases between. The CDR3 sequence: CASSPDLAKNIQYF. DNA for the CDR3: TGTGCCAGCAGTCCGGACCTAGCCAAAAACATTCAGTACTTC.

In this sample, this clonotype turned up a few times. The rearrangement joins TRBV12-3 or TRBV12-4 to TRBJ2-1, with TRBD2 identical over 7 bases. The CDR3 has 15 amino acids. The junction had 8 bases not matched to a gene; V was cut back by 0 bases and J by 9 bases. CDR3 DNA sequence: TGTGCCAGCAGTTTAGCCCAGCGGGACTCCAGTGAGCAGTTCTTC. The encoded protein is CASSLAQRDSSEQFF.

This clonotype showed up just a few times. The rearrangement links TRBV5-5 to TRBJ2-4; the match to TRBD2 covers 7 bases. The CDR3 is 16 residues long. CDR1 SGHKS and CDR2 YYEKEE come from the germline V gene (reference sequence). The trim removed 4 bases at V and 0 bases at J, leaving 7 bases unmatched. The CDR3 DNA sequence: TGTGCCAGCAGCGCTTTCGGCGGGGGAGCCAAAAACATTCAGTACTTC. Its translation is CASSAFGGGAKNIQYF. The entire variable domain, with the rest obtained from reference TRBV5-5 and TRBJ2-4, is as follows: DAGVTQSPTHLIKTRGQQVTLRCSPISGHKSVSWYQQVLGQGPQFIFQYYEKEERGRGNFPDRFSARQFPNYSSELNVNALLLGDSALYLCASSAFGGGAKNIQYFGAGTRLSVL.

V usage is TRBV7-3 and J usage is TRBJ2-1, with TRBD2 matching over 8 bases. The CDR3 runs to 15 residues. The V gene end was trimmed by 1 base and the J gene end by 4 bases; junction bases not matched to a gene: 3. From germline, CDR1 is SGHTA and CDR2 FQGTGA. Here the CDR3 reads CASSLRSGRYNEQFF. The DNA for the CDR3 is TGTGCCAGCAGCTTAAGGAGCGGGAGATACAATGAGCAGTTCTTC. Supplemented by reference TRBV7-3 and TRBJ2-1, the full variable domain reads GAGVSQTPSNKVTEKGKYVELRCDPISGHTALYWYRQSLGQGPEFLIYFQGTGAADDSGLPNDRFFAVRPEGSVSTLKIQRTERGDSAVYLCASSLRSGRYNEQFFGPGTRLTVL.

This clonotype came up a few times. This sequence joins TRBV20-1 and TRBJ2-5; TRBD2 is a possible D gene (6 bases). Trimming removed 4 bases from V and 5 bases from J, with 8 bases in between. Germline-derived CDR1 and CDR2 are DFQATT and SNEGSKA (reference sequence). There are 11 residues in the CDR3. CDR3: CSATSVETQYF. CDR3 DNA: TGCAGTGCTACTAGCGTGGAGACCCAGTACTTC.

This clonotype was observed a handful of times. The chain uses TRBV11-2 and TRBJ2-1; D is uncertain. This CDR3 comprises 15 residues. Looked up from germline, CDR1 is SGHAT and CDR2 is FQNNGV. The germline V and J ends were trimmed by 4 bases and 0 bases, with 10 bases remaining between them. In DNA, the CDR3 is TGTGCCAGCAGCTCCCTCCGCGGCTCCTACAATGAGCAGTTCTTC. It yields the protein CASSSLRGSYNEQFF. The full variable domain, completed using reference TRBV11-2 and TRBJ2-1, is EAGVAQSPRYKIIEKRQSVAFWCNPISGHATLYWYQQILGQGPKLLIQFQNNGVVDDSQLPKDRFSAERLKGVDSTLKIQPAKLEDSAVYLCASSSLRGSYNEQFFGPGTRLTVL.